These 11 T cell receptor beta chains came from one sample sequenced in a study of cytomegalovirus exposure and HLA in healthy donors. The PCR used 60 Vbeta and 13 Jbeta primers. Clones were read by immunoSEQ multiplex PCR, and TCRdb kept only the in-frame ones, dropping some. This table holds some 170,000 clones, over 70% found once. Sample: PBMCs. The receptors originated from a woman aged 50 to 60 in good health and CMV-seropositive.

The V and J genes are TRBV11-2 and TRBJ1-2; D perhaps matches TRBD1 (5 bases). Germline V gene lookup returns CDR1 SGHAT and CDR2 FQNNGV. This CDR3 is built from 16 residues. V was trimmed by 2 bases and J by 8 bases, leaving 21 bases between them. The CDR3 reads CASSLRRGRAGHGYTF. As DNA, the CDR3 is TGTGCCAGCAGCTTACGCCGGGGGAGGGCAGGGCACGGCTACACCTTC.

The chain uses TRBV5-1 and TRBJ2-3; D perhaps matches TRBD2 (5 bases). The CDR3 sequence is 16 residues long. Trimming removed 7 bases from V and 2 bases from J, with 20 bases in between. Germline V gene lookup returns CDR1 SGHRS and CDR2 YFSETQ. In DNA form, the CDR3 reads TGCGCCAGCGGGGAGACCCGTAGCACGGTCACAGATACGCAGTATTTT. Translated, it gives CASGETRSTVTDTQYF.

The genes are TRBV2 and TRBJ2-5; TRBD2 matches 13 bases. Germline-derived CDR1 and CDR2 are SNHLY and FYNNEI. The CDR3 has 14 amino acids. The trim removed 8 bases at V and 1 base at J, leaving 1 base unmatched. The chain's CDR3 is CASGLAGAQETQYF. In DNA form, the CDR3 reads TGTGCCAGCGGACTAGCGGGGGCCCAAGAGACCCAGTACTTC. The variable domain in full, completed from reference TRBV2 and TRBJ2-5, reads EPEVTQTPSHQVTQMGQEVILRCVPISNHLYFYWYRQILGQKVEFLVSFYNNEISEKSEIFDDQFSVERPDGSNFTLKIRSTKLEDSAMYFCASGLAGAQETQYFGPGTRLLVL.

This rearrangement joins TRBV4-1 to TRBJ1-1; possibly TRBD1 for D (5 bases). V was clipped by 0 bases and J by 4 bases, with 12 bases between them. CDR1 MGHRA and CDR2 YSYEKL come from the germline V gene. This CDR3 has 15 residues. CDR3 residues: CASSQDRGRGTEAFF. The DNA for the CDR3 is TGCGCCAGCAGCCAAGATCGGGGGAGGGGCACTGAAGCTTTCTTT.

The chain has TRBV12-5 and TRBJ1-2; TRBD1 might be the D (5 bases). Trimming cost V 1 base and J 4 bases, with 10 bases left between them. This CDR3 spans 14 amino acids. Germline CDR1 LGHNT, CDR2 FRNRAP. The chain's CDR3 is CASGLGRGGYGYTF. As DNA, the CDR3 is TGTGCTAGTGGTTTGGGTAGGGGAGGCTATGGCTACACCTTC.

This clone was seen more than once but under ten times. The rearrangement uses TRBV6-1 and TRBJ1-1; D is undetermined. V was clipped by 6 bases and J by 2 bases, with 16 bases between them. From germline, CDR1 is MNHNS and CDR2 SASEGT. CDR3 length: 15 residues. As DNA, the CDR3 is TGTGCCAGCAGCCCCTGGGGTGGAGGCAACACTGAAGCTTTCTTT. Amino acids: CASSPWGGGNTEAFF.

The chain employs TRBV5-1 and TRBJ1-2; 11 bases are shared with TRBD1. Germline CDR1 and CDR2: SGHRS and YFSETQ. The length of the CDR3 is 15 residues. V lost 4 bases, J lost 3 bases, and 5 bases stayed unmatched. The CDR3 loop reads CASSTGTGGYYGYTF. The DNA of the CDR3 is TGCGCCAGCAGCACAGGGACAGGGGGGTACTATGGCTACACCTTC.

The chain is built from TRBV5-4 and TRBJ1-2; D might be TRBD1 (6 bases). CDR3 length: 18 amino acids. CDR1 SGHNT and CDR2 YYREEE come from the germline V gene (reference sequence). V gave up 0 bases and J gave up 7 bases, with 25 bases separating them. The chain's CDR3 is CASSLAGDAYGWLGGYTF. In nucleotides, the CDR3 is TGTGCCAGCAGCTTGGCAGGGGACGCTTATGGGTGGCTGGGTGGCTACACCTTC.

The rearrangement uses TRBV4-1 and TRBJ2-7; D possibly corresponds to TRBD1 (6 bases). V was trimmed by 6 bases and J by 2 bases, leaving 14 bases between them. The CDR3 has 14 residues. CDR1 is MGHRA, CDR2 YSYEKL, per germline. CDR3 in amino acids: CASSYRTETYEQYF. CDR3 DNA sequence: TGCGCCAGCAGTTATAGGACAGAGACCTACGAGCAGTACTTC.

The V gene is TRBV6-5, the J gene TRBJ2-7, with 10 bases identical to TRBD2. V shed 8 bases and J 7 bases; nucleotides not matched to a gene: 8. Germline V lookup: CDR1 MNHEY, CDR2 SVGAGI. The CDR3 is 13 amino acids. CDR3 DNA sequence: TGTGCCAGCTCCAGCGGGGGGGCTTGGGAGCAGTACTTC. This codes for CASSSGGAWEQYF.

This chain connects TRBV21-1 to TRBJ1-2; no check of the table's D call, TRBD1, against the DNA was made. TRBV21-1 is given as a pseudogene. The CDR3 loop spans 18 amino acids. The CDR3 sequence: CASSKDPLQGAIAYGYPF. In DNA form, the CDR3 reads TGTGCCAGCAGCAAAGATCCCCTACAGGGGGCAATTGCATATGGCTACCCCTTC.